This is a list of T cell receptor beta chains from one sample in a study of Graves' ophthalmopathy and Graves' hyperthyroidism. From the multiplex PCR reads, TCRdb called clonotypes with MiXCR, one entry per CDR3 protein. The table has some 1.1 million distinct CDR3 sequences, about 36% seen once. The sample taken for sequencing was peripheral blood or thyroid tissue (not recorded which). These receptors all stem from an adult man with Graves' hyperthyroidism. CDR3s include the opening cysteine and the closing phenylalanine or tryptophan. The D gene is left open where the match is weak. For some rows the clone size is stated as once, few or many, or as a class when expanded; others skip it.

cdr3_nt: TGTGCCAGCACCGACACCGGTTACGAGCAGTACTTC
cdr3_aa: CASTDTGYEQYF
d_call: .
v_call: TRBV7-6
clone_size: .
j_call: TRBJ2-7

cdr3_nt: TGTGCCAGCAGCTTAGTCTTGGGGAGGAATGAAAAACTGTTTTTT
cdr3_aa: CASSLVLGRNEKLFF
d_call: .
v_call: TRBV7-9
clone_size: .
j_call: TRBJ1-4

cdr3_nt: TGTGCCAGCAGCGAGGGGGGGGCCGGCGTCCACGAGCAGTACTTC
cdr3_aa: CASSEGGAGVHEQYF
d_call: .
v_call: TRBV9
clone_size: many
j_call: TRBJ2-7

cdr3_nt: TGCGCCCGCAGCCAGGGACAGGGAGGTGGCTCCCACTCCTACGAGCAGTACTTC
cdr3_aa: CARSQGQGGGSHSYEQYF
d_call: TRBD1
v_call: TRBV5-1
clone_size: .
j_call: TRBJ2-7

cdr3_nt: TGTGCCAGCAGCCGCGGACAGGGCGGAGACTATGGCTACACCTTC
cdr3_aa: CASSRGQGGDYGYTF
d_call: TRBD1
v_call: TRBV7-9
clone_size: many
j_call: TRBJ1-2

cdr3_nt: TGTGCCAGCAGGGGCGGGACGGCGGGCGAGCAGTACTTC
cdr3_aa: CASRGGTAGEQYF
d_call: .
v_call: TRBV25-1
clone_size: .
j_call: TRBJ2-7

cdr3_nt: TGTGCCAGCAGATTTGACTCTTGGGAGACTGAAGCTTTCTTT
cdr3_aa: CASRFDSWETEAFF
d_call: .
v_call: TRBV7-2
clone_size: many
j_call: TRBJ1-1

cdr3_nt: TGCGCCAGCAGCCAAGAGACGACTCACGACGGGCAGTACTTC
cdr3_aa: CASSQETTHDGQYF
d_call: .
v_call: TRBV7-9
clone_size: .
j_call: TRBJ2-7

cdr3_nt: TGTGCCAGCAGCTCCGCCCTGGGGGCTTACACTGAAGCTTTCTTT
cdr3_aa: CASSSALGAYTEAFF
d_call: .
v_call: TRBV7-2
clone_size: many
j_call: TRBJ1-1

cdr3_nt: TGTGCCAGCAGCTTAAGCTTTGTCAGGGGGCGCTTTGGCTACACCTTC
cdr3_aa: CASSLSFVRGRFGYTF
d_call: TRBD1
v_call: TRBV7-9
clone_size: many
j_call: TRBJ1-2

cdr3_nt: TGCAGCGTCGCCGACAGGAACTTCTACGAGCAGTACTTC
cdr3_aa: CSVADRNFYEQYF
d_call: .
v_call: TRBV29-1
clone_size: .
j_call: TRBJ2-7

cdr3_nt: TGTGCCATCAGGGTGACCCACCAGCAGTACTTC
cdr3_aa: CAIRVTHQQYF
d_call: .
v_call: TRBV10-3
clone_size: .
j_call: TRBJ2-7

cdr3_nt: TGCGCCAGCAGTGAGACTAGCGGGCAAACTTACGAGCAGTACTTC
cdr3_aa: CASSETSGQTYEQYF
d_call: TRBD2
v_call: TRBV10-1
clone_size: .
j_call: TRBJ2-7

cdr3_nt: TGTGCCAGCAGTTTTGAGATAATGAACACTGAAGCTTTCTTT
cdr3_aa: CASSFEIMNTEAFF
d_call: .
v_call: TRBV12-3/TRBV12-4
clone_size: .
j_call: TRBJ1-1

cdr3_nt: TGCGCCAGCAGTCCGGGACAGGGTTCCCGCTCTGGGGCCAACGTCCTGACTTTC
cdr3_aa: CASSPGQGSRSGANVLTF
d_call: TRBD1
v_call: TRBV11-2
clone_size: .
j_call: TRBJ2-6

cdr3_nt: TGTGCCAGCAGCGTAGTAGGGGTGGATTCACCCCTCCACTTT
cdr3_aa: CASSVVGVDSPLHF
d_call: .
v_call: TRBV9
clone_size: many
j_call: TRBJ1-6

cdr3_nt: TGTGCCGGCAGCCCAGGGATGATTCTACGGGAGCTGTTTTTT
cdr3_aa: CAGSPGMILRELFF
d_call: .
v_call: TRBV7-9
clone_size: .
j_call: TRBJ2-2

cdr3_nt: TGTGCCAGCAGCCCCGACAGGGGGCTGGACGAGCAGTACTTC
cdr3_aa: CASSPDRGLDEQYF
d_call: TRBD1
v_call: TRBV7-9
clone_size: many
j_call: TRBJ2-7

cdr3_nt: TGCGCCAGCAGCCCGCAACAAGACACCACTGGAAACACCATATATTTT
cdr3_aa: CASSPQQDTTGNTIYF
d_call: .
v_call: TRBV4-3
clone_size: many
j_call: TRBJ1-3

cdr3_nt: TGTGCCAGCAGCTTAGTGCTCGCAGGGGGCAGGGAGACCCAGTACTTC
cdr3_aa: CASSLVLAGGRETQYF
d_call: TRBD1
v_call: TRBV11-2
clone_size: many
j_call: TRBJ2-5

cdr3_nt: TGTGCCAGTGCGGATCGGGGGAGAGTTGGACAGCCCCAGCATTTT
cdr3_aa: CASADRGRVGQPQHF
d_call: .
v_call: TRBV19
clone_size: many
j_call: TRBJ1-5

cdr3_nt: TGTGCCAGTAGTATCCCTGGGGAGACCCAGTACTTC
cdr3_aa: CASSIPGETQYF
d_call: .
v_call: TRBV19
clone_size: many
j_call: TRBJ2-5

cdr3_nt: TGTGCCAGCAGCAACCCAAGGGAGGACTATGGCTACACCTTC
cdr3_aa: CASSNPREDYGYTF
d_call: .
v_call: TRBV5-8
clone_size: many
j_call: TRBJ1-2

cdr3_nt: TGTGCCAGCAGCCTGCGGGACAGCGGAGGGGAGACCCAGTACTTC
cdr3_aa: CASSLRDSGGETQYF
d_call: .
v_call: TRBV25-1
clone_size: .
j_call: TRBJ2-5

cdr3_nt: TGCAGTGCCACACCAAGAAACACAGATACGCAGTATTTT
cdr3_aa: CSATPRNTDTQYF
d_call: .
v_call: TRBV20-1
clone_size: .
j_call: TRBJ2-3

cdr3_nt: TGCAGCGTTGAAGAAGGCTACACCTTC
cdr3_aa: CSVEEGYTF
d_call: .
v_call: TRBV29-1
clone_size: many
j_call: TRBJ1-2

cdr3_nt: TGTGCCATCAGTGGGGGACTAGATCGAGGAGAGCAGTACTTC
cdr3_aa: CAISGGLDRGEQYF
d_call: TRBD2
v_call: TRBV10-3
clone_size: .
j_call: TRBJ2-7

cdr3_nt: TGTGCCAGCAGCTTGATGATAACTGAAGCTTTCTTT
cdr3_aa: CASSLMITEAFF
d_call: .
v_call: TRBV7-8
clone_size: many
j_call: TRBJ1-1

cdr3_nt: TGCGCCAGCAGTGAGCCGGGGGGGCAGTTGAGCAATCAGCCCCAGCATTTT
cdr3_aa: CASSEPGGQLSNQPQHF
d_call: .
v_call: TRBV10-2
clone_size: .
j_call: TRBJ1-5

cdr3_nt: TGTGCCATCAGTGAGGCGTGGGAGAGATCCTACGAGCAGTACTTC
cdr3_aa: CAISEAWERSYEQYF
d_call: .
v_call: TRBV10-3
clone_size: .
j_call: TRBJ2-7

cdr3_nt: TGTGCCAGCAGTTACGACAGCCAAGCTTTCTTT
cdr3_aa: CASSYDSQAFF
d_call: .
v_call: TRBV6-5
clone_size: many
j_call: TRBJ1-1

cdr3_nt: TGTGCCATCACTAAGGACGGGCGGACTGAAGCTTTC
cdr3_aa: CAITKDGRTEAF
d_call: .
v_call: TRBV10-3
clone_size: .
j_call: TRBJ2-6

cdr3_nt: TGCAGCGTTCTGGCGGGGGCAGGGAATCAGCCCCAGCATTTT
cdr3_aa: CSVLAGAGNQPQHF
d_call: .
v_call: TRBV29-1
clone_size: .
j_call: TRBJ1-5